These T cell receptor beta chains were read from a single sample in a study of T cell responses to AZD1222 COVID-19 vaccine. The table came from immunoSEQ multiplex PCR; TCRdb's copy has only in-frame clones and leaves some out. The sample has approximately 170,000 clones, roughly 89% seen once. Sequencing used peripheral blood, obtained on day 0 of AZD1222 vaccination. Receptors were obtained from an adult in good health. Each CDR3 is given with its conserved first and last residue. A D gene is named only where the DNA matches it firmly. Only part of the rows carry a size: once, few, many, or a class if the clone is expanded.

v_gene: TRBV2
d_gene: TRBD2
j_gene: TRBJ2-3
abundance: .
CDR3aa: CASSVWTSGSGDTQYF
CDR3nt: TGTGCCAGCAGTGTGTGGACTAGCGGGAGTGGAGATACGCAGTATTTT

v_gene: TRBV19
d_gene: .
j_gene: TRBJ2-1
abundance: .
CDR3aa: CASSIQSGDNEQFF
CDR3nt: TGTGCCAGTAGTATCCAGAGTGGGGACAATGAGCAGTTCTTC

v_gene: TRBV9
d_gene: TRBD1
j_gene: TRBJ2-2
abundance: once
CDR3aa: CASSAQGQVNTGELFF
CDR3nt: TGTGCCAGCAGCGCCCAGGGACAGGTGAACACCGGGGAGCTGTTTTTT

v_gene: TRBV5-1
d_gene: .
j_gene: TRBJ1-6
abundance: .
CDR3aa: CASTSEGPYNSPLHF
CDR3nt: TGCGCCAGCACCTCGGAGGGGCCATATAATTCACCCCTCCACTTT

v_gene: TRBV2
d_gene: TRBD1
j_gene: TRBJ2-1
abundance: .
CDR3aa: CASSPWGTGGNEQFF
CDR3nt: TGTGCCAGCAGCCCTTGGGGGACAGGGGGGAATGAGCAGTTCTTC

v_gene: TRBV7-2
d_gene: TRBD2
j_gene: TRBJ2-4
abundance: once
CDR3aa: CASSPPGLAGILAKNIQYF
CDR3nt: TGTGCCAGCAGCCCACCGGGACTAGCGGGTATCCTAGCCAAAAACATTCAGTACTTC

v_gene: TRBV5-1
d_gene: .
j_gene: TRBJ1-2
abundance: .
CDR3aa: CASSVGISPRYGYTF
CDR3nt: TGCGCCAGCAGCGTAGGGATCTCTCCTCGCTATGGCTACACCTTC

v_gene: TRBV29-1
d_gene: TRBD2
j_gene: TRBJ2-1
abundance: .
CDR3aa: CSVEDQAGVSNEQFF
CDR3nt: TGCAGCGTTGAAGATCAGGCGGGAGTCTCCAATGAGCAGTTCTTC

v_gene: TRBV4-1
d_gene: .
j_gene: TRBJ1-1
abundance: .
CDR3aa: CASSPSYSFRTNTEAFF
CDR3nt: TGCGCCAGCAGTCCCTCATACTCTTTTAGAACGAACACTGAAGCTTTCTTT

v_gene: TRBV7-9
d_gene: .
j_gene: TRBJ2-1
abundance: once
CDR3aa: CASSLGGEQFF
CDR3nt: TGTGCCAGCAGCTTAGGGGGTGAGCAGTTCTTC

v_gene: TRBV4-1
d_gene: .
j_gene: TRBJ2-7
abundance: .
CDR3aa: CASSLSRGKIYEQYF
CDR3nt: TGCGCCAGCAGCCTTTCAAGAGGGAAGATCTACGAGCAGTACTTC

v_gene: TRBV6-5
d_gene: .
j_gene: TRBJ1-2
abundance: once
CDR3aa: CASSYDSLGGYGYTF
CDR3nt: TGTGCCAGCAGTTACGACAGTTTGGGAGGCTATGGCTACACCTTC

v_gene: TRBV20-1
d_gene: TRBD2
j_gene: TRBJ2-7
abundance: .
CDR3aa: CSASRREAHYEQYF
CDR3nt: TGCAGTGCTAGTCGGCGGGAGGCCCACTACGAGCAGTACTTC

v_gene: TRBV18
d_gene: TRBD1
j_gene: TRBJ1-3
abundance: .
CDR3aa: CASSRDRVPGNTIYF
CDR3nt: TGTGCCAGCTCACGGGACAGGGTCCCTGGAAACACCATATATTTT

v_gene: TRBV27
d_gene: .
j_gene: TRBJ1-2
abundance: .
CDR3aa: CASSLEGAGGYTF
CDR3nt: TGTGCCAGCAGTCTAGAAGGGGCGGGTGGCTACACCTTC

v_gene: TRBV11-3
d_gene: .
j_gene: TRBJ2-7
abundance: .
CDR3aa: CASSLGAASYEQYF
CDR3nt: TGTGCCAGCAGCCTCGGGGCGGCCTCCTACGAGCAGTACTTC

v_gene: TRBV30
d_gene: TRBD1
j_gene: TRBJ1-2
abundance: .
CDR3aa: CAWSALQGAARANYGYTF
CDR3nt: TGTGCCTGGAGTGCTCTACAGGGGGCGGCCCGAGCTAACTATGGCTACACCTTC

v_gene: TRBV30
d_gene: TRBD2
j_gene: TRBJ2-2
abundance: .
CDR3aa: CAWTFTAGLFGGELFF
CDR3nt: TGTGCCTGGACCTTTACAGCGGGACTGTTTGGCGGGGAGCTGTTTTTT

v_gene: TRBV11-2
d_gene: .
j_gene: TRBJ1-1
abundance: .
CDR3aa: CASSLRRVGAFF
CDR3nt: TGTGCCAGCAGCTTGAGGCGTGTAGGAGCTTTCTTT

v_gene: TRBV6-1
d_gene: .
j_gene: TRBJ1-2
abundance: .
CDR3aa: CASSEWQPYRGYTF
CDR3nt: TGTGCCAGCAGTGAGTGGCAGCCTTACAGAGGCTACACCTTC

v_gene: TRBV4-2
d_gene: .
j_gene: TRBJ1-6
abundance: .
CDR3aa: CASSPETWSSPLHF
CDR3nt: TGTGCCAGCAGCCCCGAGACCTGGAGTTCACCCCTCCACTTT

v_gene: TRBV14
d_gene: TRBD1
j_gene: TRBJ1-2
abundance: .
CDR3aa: CASSQVTGVAGYTF
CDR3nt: TGTGCCAGCAGCCAAGTAACAGGGGTTGCTGGCTACACCTTC

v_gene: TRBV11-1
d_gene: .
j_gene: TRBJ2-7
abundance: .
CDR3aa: CASSYDIPYEQYF
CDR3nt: TGTGCCAGCAGCTACGACATTCCCTACGAGCAGTACTTC

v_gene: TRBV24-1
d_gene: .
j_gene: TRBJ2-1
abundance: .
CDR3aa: CATSDPNSPRGEQFF
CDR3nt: TGTGCCACCAGTGATCCGAATTCCCCAAGAGGTGAGCAGTTCTTC

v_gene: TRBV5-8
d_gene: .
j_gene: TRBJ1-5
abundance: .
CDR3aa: CASSLGHLSNQPQHF
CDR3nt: TGTGCCAGCAGCTTGGGACATCTAAGCAATCAGCCCCAGCATTTT

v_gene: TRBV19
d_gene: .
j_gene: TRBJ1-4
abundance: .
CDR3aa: CASSMYDGLGEKLFF
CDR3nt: TGTGCCAGTAGTATGTACGACGGTCTAGGAGAAAAACTGTTTTTT

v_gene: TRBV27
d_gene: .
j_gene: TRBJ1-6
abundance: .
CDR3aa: CASSLVAGNSPLHF
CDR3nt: TGTGCCAGCAGTTTAGTGGCAGGGAATTCACCCCTCCACTTT

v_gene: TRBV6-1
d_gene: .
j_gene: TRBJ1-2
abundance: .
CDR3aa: CASSDPTIAYYGYTF
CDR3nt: TGTGCCAGCAGTGATCCGACAATAGCCTACTATGGCTACACCTTC

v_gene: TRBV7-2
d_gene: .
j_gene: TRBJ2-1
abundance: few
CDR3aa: CASSLVGRVNEQFF
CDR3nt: TGTGCCAGCAGCTTAGTAGGCAGGGTCAATGAGCAGTTCTTC

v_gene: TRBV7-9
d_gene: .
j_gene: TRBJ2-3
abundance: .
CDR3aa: CASSVISTGDTQYF
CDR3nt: TGTGCCAGCAGCGTAATCTCGACCGGAGATACGCAGTATTTT

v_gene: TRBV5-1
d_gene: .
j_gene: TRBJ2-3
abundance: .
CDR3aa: CASRLGLPNTDTQYF
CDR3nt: TGCGCCAGCAGGCTTGGACTTCCAAACACAGATACGCAGTATTTT

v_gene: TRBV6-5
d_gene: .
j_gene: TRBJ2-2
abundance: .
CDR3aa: CASSYEGAGELFF
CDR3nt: TGTGCCAGCAGTTACGAGGGAGCCGGGGAGCTGTTTTTT

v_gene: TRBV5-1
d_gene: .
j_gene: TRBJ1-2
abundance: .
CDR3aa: CASSRGTENYGYTF
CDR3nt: TGCGCCAGCAGCCGTGGGACGGAAAACTATGGCTACACCTTC

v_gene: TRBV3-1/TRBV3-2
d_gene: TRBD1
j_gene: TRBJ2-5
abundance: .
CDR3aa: CASSRDRQETQYF
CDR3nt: TGTGCCAGCAGCCGGGACAGACAAGAGACCCAGTACTTC